This TCR beta chain was retrieved from a study of cytomegalovirus exposure and HLA in healthy donors. CDR3 size: 13 residues. The junction had 4 bases not matched to a gene; V was cut back by 5 bases and J by 8 bases. Per the germline V gene, CDR1 is SEHNR and CDR2 is FQNEAQ (reference sequence). The PCR ran on 60 Vbeta and 13 Jbeta primers. In the authors' workflow: A later analysis counted approximately 88 million unique TCR beta chains, 10 million to 12 million shared. The data were produced by immunoSEQ multiplex PCR, yet TCRdb's version contains in-frame clones alone and is incomplete. V and J calls and clone size are as listed in that table; D and trimming were resolved from the DNA. The repertoire holds roughly 110,000 clones, with around 71% as singletons. Study-wide results and caveats: A prior analysis recorded that most TCR beta V segments were productive about 90% or about 30% of the time. Many donors shared some public TCRs, even though most TCR sequences were rare. The analysis excluded some indistinguishable V segments, including TRBV6-2 and TRBV6-3.

In this sample, this clone turned up a few times. Its antigen is unknown. This clonotype was obtained from a boy younger than 18 in good health and CMV-seronegative. The chain has TRBV7-9 and TRBJ2-1; TRBD2 matches at 9 bases. Material for sequencing was PBMCs. The CDR3 region has the DNA TGTGCCAGCAGCCTGGCGGGAGGGTATGAGCAGTTCTTC. Protein sequence: CASSLAGGYEQFF. Together with reference TRBV7-9 and TRBJ2-1, the CDR3 gives the full variable domain: DTGVSQNPRHKITKRGQNVTFRCDPISEHNRLYWYRQTLGQGPEFLTYFQNEAQLEKSRLLSDRFSAERPKGSFSTLEIQRTEQGDSAMYLCASSLAGGYEQFFGPGTRLTVL.